The 9 T cell receptor beta chains presented below share a single source sample, sequenced in a study of T-cell memory formation after mild COVID-19. TCRdb reprocessed the 5' RACE reads via MiXCR and lists one record per CDR3 protein. The sample holds 120,000 to 150,000 distinct CDR3 sequences; roughly 21% are singletons and the top ten take 2% to 2.5%. The sequencing sample was made of PBMCs or a T cell subset sorted from them (not recorded which). Receptors were obtained from an adult woman who had mild COVID-19 (a few samples of this study predate the infection). Cell type and time point are not known.

This rearrangement joins TRBV5-1 to TRBJ2-5, with unresolved D. The length of the CDR3 is 13 residues. Trimming shortened V by 1 base and J by 5 bases, and 9 bases separated the two germline ends. Germline CDR1 and CDR2: SGHRS and YFSETQ. CDR3 loop: CASSLFDTETQYF. CDR3 in DNA: TGCGCCAGCAGCTTGTTCGATACCGAGACCCAGTACTTC.

There are a few counts of this clonotype. The chain combines TRBV3-1 with TRBJ1-4; D ambiguous. With 1 base removed from V and 7 bases from J, the gap between germline ends came to 10 bases. CDR1 and CDR2 (germline): LGHDT, YNNKEL (reference sequence). The CDR3 has 14 residues. This CDR3 is CASSQVSTSEKLFF. The CDR3 DNA sequence: TGTGCCAGCAGCCAAGTTAGCACGTCTGAAAAACTGTTTTTT.

This clonotype was observed a few times. V is TRBV11-2 and J is TRBJ1-6, with 9 nucleotides matching TRBD1. The CDR3 has 16 amino acids. V shed 6 bases and J 6 bases; nucleotides not matched to a gene: 9. Germline V gene sequence: CDR1 SGHAT, CDR2 FQNNGV. In nucleotides, the CDR3 is TGTGCCAGCAGGCCATCGGGACAGGGCGTTAATTCACCCCTCCACTTT. Protein: CASRPSGQGVNSPLHF.

V usage is TRBV7-2 and J usage is TRBJ2-1, with D uncertain. The CDR3 has 16 amino acids. The V and J ends lost 5 bases and 0 bases respectively, with 14 bases between them. Germline V gene data show CDR1 as SGHTA and CDR2 as FQGNSA. The CDR3 reads CASSLIPRSSYNEQFF. CDR3 sequence (DNA): TGTGCCAGCAGCCTTATACCCCGGAGCTCCTACAATGAGCAGTTCTTC.

The chain joins TRBV12-3 or TRBV12-4 to TRBJ1-1, with D possibly matching TRBD1 (5 bases). This CDR3 has 14 amino acids. V dropped 4 bases and J dropped 3 bases, with 12 bases sitting between them. As DNA, the CDR3 is TGTGCCAGCAGTTCTGGGACGGGGCACACTGAAGCTTTCTTT. Protein: CASSSGTGHTEAFF.

The table lists this clonotype with a few counts. The J gene is TRBJ1-1, the V gene TRBV20-1, with no clear D. Germline lookup yields CDR1 DFQATT and CDR2 SNEGSKA (reference sequence). This CDR3 has 13 residues. With 3 bases removed from V and 1 base from J, the gap between germline ends came to 9 bases. The CDR3 DNA follows: TGCAGTGCTAGTCCGACGGAGAACACTGAAGCTTTCTTT. It yields the protein CSASPTENTEAFF.

The chain is built from TRBV14 and TRBJ1-1, with TRBD1 identical over 9 bases. In germline, CDR1 is SGHDN, CDR2 FVKESK. The V gene end was trimmed by 4 bases and the J gene end by 4 bases; junction bases not matched to a gene: 13. The CDR3 loop spans 17 amino acids. CDR3 region: CASSRERAQGAITEAFF. In DNA form, the CDR3 reads TGTGCCAGCAGCCGAGAAAGAGCACAGGGGGCAATCACTGAAGCTTTCTTT.

This clonotype appeared many times. The CDR3 loop is CAWRTRREGRYEQFF. The CDR3 DNA is TGTGCCTGGAGGACGAGGCGGGAGGGAAGGTATGAGCAGTTCTTC. The chain combines TRBV30 with TRBJ2-1; 9 bases are shared with TRBD2. CDR1 and CDR2 (germline): GTSNPN, SVGIG (reference sequence). This CDR3 is 15 amino acids long. The ends lost 3 bases at V and 8 bases at J; junction bases unmatched: 11. Full variable domain (remainder filled in from reference TRBV30 and TRBJ2-1): SQTIHQWPATLVQPVGSPLSLECTVEGTSNPNLYWYRQAAGRGLQLLFYSVGIGQISSEVPQNLSASRPQDRQFILSSKKLLLSDSGFYLCAWRTRREGRYEQFFGPGTRLTVL.

The chain recombines TRBV7-6 with TRBJ2-6; 9 bases map to TRBD1. Germline V CDR1 and CDR2: SGHVS, FNYEAQ. Germline trimming cut 5 bases from V and 4 bases from J; bases unmatched to any gene: 6. The CDR3 covers 16 residues. The CDR3, as DNA: TGTGCCAGCAGCCCGACAGGGGGGGGAGGGGCCAACGTCCTGACTTTC. As protein: CASSPTGGGGANVLTF.